This T cell receptor (beta chain) was retrieved from a study of T cell responses to AZD1222 COVID-19 vaccine. Sequencing used immunoSEQ multiplex PCR; TCRdb keeps in-frame clones, though not all of them. This table holds around 110,000 clones, 70% to 90% found once. The CDR3 totals 13 residues. Trimming removed 5 bases at V and 10 bases at J, with 18 bases between. From germline, CDR1 is KGHSH and CDR2 LQKENI. The sample in question was peripheral blood, obtained on day 0 of AZD1222 vaccination. This chain connects TRBV18 to TRBJ2-7; D is tentatively TRBD1 or TRBD2 (6 bases each). The sequence came from an adult in good health. The CDR3 is CASSSGDLDSQYF. Here the CDR3 DNA reads TGTGCCAGCTCATCAGGGGACTTGGACTCTCAGTACTTC.